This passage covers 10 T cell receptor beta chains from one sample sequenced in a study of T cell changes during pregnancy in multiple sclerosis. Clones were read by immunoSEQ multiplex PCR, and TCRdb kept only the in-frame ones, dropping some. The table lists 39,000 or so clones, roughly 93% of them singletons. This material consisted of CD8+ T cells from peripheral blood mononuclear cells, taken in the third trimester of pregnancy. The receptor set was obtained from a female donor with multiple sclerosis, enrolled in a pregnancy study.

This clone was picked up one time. DNA for the CDR3: TGCAGCGTTGCCGCGGACTATGGCTACACCTTC. Translation gives CSVAADYGYTF. The chain couples TRBV29-1 to TRBJ1-2; D not resolved. Deletions cut 4 bases from V and 3 bases from J, with 6 bases between. The CDR3 covers 11 residues. Germline CDR1 is SQVTM and CDR2 is ANQGSEA.

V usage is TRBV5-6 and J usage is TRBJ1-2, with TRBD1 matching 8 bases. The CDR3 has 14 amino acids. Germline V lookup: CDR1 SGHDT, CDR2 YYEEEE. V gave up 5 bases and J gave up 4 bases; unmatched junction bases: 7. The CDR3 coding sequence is TGTGCCAGCAGTCCCGGACAGGGAGCCTATGGCTACACCTTC. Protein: CASSPGQGAYGYTF.

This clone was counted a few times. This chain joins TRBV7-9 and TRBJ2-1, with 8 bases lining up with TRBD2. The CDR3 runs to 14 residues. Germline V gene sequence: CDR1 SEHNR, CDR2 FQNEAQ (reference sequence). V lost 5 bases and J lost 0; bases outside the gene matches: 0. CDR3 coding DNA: TGTGCCAGCAGCAGCGGGAGCTCCTACAATGAGCAGTTCTTC. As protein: CASSSGSSYNEQFF.

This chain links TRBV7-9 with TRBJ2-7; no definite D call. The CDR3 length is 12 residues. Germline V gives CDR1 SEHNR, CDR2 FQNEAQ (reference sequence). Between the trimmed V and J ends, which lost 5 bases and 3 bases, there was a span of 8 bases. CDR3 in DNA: TGTGCCAGCAGCCCGATGAGCTACGAGCAGTACTTC. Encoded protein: CASSPMSYEQYF. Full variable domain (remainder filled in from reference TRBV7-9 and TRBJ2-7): DTGVSQNPRHKITKRGQNVTFRCDPISEHNRLYWYRQTLGQGPEFLTYFQNEAQLEKSRLLSDRFSAERPKGSFSTLEIQRTEQGDSAMYLCASSPMSYEQYFGPGTRLTVT.

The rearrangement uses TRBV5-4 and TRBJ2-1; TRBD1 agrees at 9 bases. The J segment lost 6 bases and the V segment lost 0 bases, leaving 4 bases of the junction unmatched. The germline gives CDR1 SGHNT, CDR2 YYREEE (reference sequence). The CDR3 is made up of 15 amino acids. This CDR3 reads CASSLADRGGNEQFF. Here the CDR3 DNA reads TGTGCCAGCAGCTTGGCGGACAGGGGAGGCAATGAGCAGTTCTTC.

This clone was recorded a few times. The CDR3 reads CASSQDEGGPYEQYF. CDR3 DNA: TGCGCCAGCAGCCAAGATGAGGGAGGGCCCTACGAGCAGTACTTC. This chain uses TRBV4-3 with TRBJ2-7; the match to TRBD2 covers 7 bases. CDR3 length: 15 residues. Germline V lookup: CDR1 LGHNA, CDR2 YSLEER. V gave up 0 bases and J gave up 2 bases; unmatched junction bases: 4.

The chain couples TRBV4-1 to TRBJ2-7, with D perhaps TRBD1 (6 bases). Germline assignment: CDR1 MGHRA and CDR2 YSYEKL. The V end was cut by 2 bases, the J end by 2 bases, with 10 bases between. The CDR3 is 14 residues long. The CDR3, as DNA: TGCGCCAGCAGCCAACGGTCAGGGGCCTACGAGCAGTACTTC. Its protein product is CASSQRSGAYEQYF.

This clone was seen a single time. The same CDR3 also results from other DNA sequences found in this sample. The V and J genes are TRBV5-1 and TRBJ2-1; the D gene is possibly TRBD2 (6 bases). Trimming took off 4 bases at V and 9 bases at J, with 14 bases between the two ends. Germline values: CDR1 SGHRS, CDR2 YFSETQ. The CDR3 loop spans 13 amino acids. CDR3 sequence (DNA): TGCGCCAGCAGCCTGGTTCGGGGGACTGAGCAGTTCTTC. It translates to CASSLVRGTEQFF.

CDR3 sequence: CASSQEFQGKNLGVSEQYF. The CDR3 DNA reads TGTGCCAGCAGCCAAGAGTTCCAGGGGAAGAACCTTGGAGTGAGCGAGCAGTACTTC. The chain recombines TRBV14 with TRBJ2-7, with TRBD1 as a possible D gene (6 bases). The V gene's germline CDR1 is SGHDN and CDR2 FVKESK. V was pared by 0 bases and J by 6 bases, with 27 bases between. The CDR3 totals 19 residues. The full variable domain, completed using reference TRBV14 and TRBJ2-7, is EAGVTQFPSHSVIEKGQTVTLRCDPISGHDNLYWYRRVMGKEIKFLLHFVKESKQDESGMPNNRFLAERTGGTYSTLKVQPAELEDSGVYFCASSQEFQGKNLGVSEQYFGPGTRLTVT.

The CDR3 coding sequence is TGTGCCAGCAGCCATCTAGCGGGAAGTGAGCAGTTCTTC. It encodes CASSHLAGSEQFF. V is TRBV14 and J is TRBJ2-1; 9 bases are shared with TRBD2. This CDR3 spans 13 amino acids. J gave up 9 bases and V 3 bases, and 3 bases lay outside the gene matches. The V gene's germline CDR1 is SGHDN and CDR2 FVKESK.